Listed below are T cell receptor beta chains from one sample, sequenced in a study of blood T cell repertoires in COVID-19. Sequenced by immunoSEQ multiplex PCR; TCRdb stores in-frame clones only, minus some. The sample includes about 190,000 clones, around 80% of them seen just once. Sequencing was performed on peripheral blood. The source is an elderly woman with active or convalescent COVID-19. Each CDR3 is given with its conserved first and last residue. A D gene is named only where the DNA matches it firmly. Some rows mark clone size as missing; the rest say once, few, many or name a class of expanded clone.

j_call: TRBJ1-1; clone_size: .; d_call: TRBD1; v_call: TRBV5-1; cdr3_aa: CASSLQGAEAFF; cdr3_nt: TGCGCCAGCAGCTTGCAGGGGGCGGAAGCTTTCTTT
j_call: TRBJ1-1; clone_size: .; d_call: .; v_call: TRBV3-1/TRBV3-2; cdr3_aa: CASSQLRGTEAFF; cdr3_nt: TGTGCCAGCAGCCAATTACGGGGGACTGAAGCTTTCTTT
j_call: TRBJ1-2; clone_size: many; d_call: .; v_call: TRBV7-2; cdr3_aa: CASSYDNAGQGYTF; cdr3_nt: TGTGCCAGCAGCTACGACAATGCTGGGCAGGGCTACACCTTC
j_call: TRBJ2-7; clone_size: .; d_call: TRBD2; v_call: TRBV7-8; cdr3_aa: CASSLVTSGGYEQYF; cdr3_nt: TGTGCCAGCAGCTTAGTGACTAGCGGGGGATACGAGCAGTACTTC
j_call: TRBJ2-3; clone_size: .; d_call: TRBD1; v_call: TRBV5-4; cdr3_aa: CASSWDSSTDTQYF; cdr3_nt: TGTGCCAGCAGCTGGGACAGCTCGACAGATACGCAGTATTTT
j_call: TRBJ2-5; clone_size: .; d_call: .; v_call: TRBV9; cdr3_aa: CASSVGGREKETQYF; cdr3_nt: TGTGCCAGCAGCGTAGGCGGCAGGGAAAAAGAGACCCAGTACTTC
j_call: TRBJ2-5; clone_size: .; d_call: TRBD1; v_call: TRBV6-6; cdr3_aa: CASSAYDGQGVKTQYF; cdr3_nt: TGTGCCAGCAGTGCATATGATGGACAGGGAGTAAAGACCCAGTACTTC
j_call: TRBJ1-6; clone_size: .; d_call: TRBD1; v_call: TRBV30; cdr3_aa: CAWGGQGSNSPLHF; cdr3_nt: TGTGCCTGGGGAGGACAGGGGTCGAATTCACCCCTCCACTTT
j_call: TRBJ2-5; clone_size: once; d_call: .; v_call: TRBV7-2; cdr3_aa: CASSLDGVAAGASQETQYF; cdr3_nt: TGTGCCAGCAGCTTAGATGGGGTTGCGGCGGGGGCATCGCAAGAGACCCAGTACTTC
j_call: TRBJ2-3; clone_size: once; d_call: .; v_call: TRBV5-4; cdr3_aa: CASSRGAEDTQYF; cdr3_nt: TGTGCCAGCAGCCGGGGGGCTGAAGATACGCAGTATTTT
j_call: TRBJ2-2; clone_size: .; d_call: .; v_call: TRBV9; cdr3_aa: CASSSRVSNTGELFF; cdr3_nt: TGTGCCAGCAGCTCCAGGGTGTCGAACACCGGGGAGCTGTTTTTT
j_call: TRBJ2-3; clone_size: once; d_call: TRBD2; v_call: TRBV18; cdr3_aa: CASSPTTGTSGGADTQYF; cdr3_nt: TGTGCCAGCTCACCCACGACTGGGACTAGCGGGGGCGCAGATACGCAGTATTTT
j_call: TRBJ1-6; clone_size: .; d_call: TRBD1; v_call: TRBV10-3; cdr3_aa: CAIRTGTGGDNSPLHF; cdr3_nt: TGTGCCATCAGGACCGGGACAGGGGGCGATAATTCACCCCTCCACTTT
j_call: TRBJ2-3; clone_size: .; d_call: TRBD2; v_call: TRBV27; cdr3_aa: CASSARRGVTDTQYF; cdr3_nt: TGTGCCAGCAGCGCCAGGCGGGGGGTAACAGATACGCAGTATTTT
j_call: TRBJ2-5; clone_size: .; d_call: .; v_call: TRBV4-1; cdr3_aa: CASRSDNQETQYF; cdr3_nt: TGCGCCAGCAGGAGTGACAACCAAGAGACCCAGTACTTC
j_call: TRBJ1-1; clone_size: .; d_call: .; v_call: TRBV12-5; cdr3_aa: CASGLVRQGSGLGTEAFF; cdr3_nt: TGTGCTAGTGGTTTGGTACGGCAGGGGTCAGGTTTGGGCACTGAAGCTTTCTTT
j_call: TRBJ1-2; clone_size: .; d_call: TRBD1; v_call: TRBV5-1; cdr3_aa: CASSLGQGTNGYTF; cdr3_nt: TGCGCCAGCAGCCTTGGACAGGGGACGAATGGCTACACCTTC
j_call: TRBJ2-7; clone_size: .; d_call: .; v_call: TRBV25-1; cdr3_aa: CASSVLYEQYF; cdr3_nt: TGTGCCAGCAGTGTCCTATACGAGCAGTACTTC
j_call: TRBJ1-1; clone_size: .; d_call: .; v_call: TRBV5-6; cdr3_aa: CASSLAGQPNTEAFF; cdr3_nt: TGTGCCAGCAGCTTGGCCGGACAGCCGAACACTGAAGCTTTCTTT
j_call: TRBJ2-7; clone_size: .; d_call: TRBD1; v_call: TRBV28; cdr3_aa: CASSGQGAASYEQYF; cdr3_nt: TGTGCCAGCAGTGGACAGGGGGCGGCATCCTACGAGCAGTACTTC
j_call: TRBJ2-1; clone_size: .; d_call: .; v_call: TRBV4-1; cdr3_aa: CASSQPQGYNEQFF; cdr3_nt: TGCGCCAGCAGCCAACCCCAGGGCTACAATGAGCAGTTCTTC